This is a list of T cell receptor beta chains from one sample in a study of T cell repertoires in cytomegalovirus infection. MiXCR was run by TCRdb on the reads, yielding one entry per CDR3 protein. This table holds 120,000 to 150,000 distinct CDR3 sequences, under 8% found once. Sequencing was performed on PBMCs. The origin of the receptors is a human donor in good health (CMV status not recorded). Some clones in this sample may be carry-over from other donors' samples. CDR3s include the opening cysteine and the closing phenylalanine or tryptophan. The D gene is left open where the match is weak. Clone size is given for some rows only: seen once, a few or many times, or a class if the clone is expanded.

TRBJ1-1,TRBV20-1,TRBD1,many,CSARAYRGPTLF,TGCAGTGCTAGAGCCTACAGGGGGCCCACCCTCTTT
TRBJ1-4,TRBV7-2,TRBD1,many,CASSSQTGANEKLFF,TGTGCCAGCAGCTCGCAGACAGGGGCCAATGAAAAACTGTTTTTT
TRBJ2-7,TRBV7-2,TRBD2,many,CASRLTSGPSYEQYF,TGTGCCAGCAGGCTCACTAGCGGCCCCTCCTACGAGCAGTACTTC
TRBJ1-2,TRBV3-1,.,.,CASSQSPGIYGYTF,TGTGCCAGCAGCCAATCTCCAGGGATCTATGGCTACACCTTC
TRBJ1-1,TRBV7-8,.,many,CASSAAGENTEAFF,TGTGCCAGCAGCGCCGCGGGAGAGAACACTGAAGCTTTCTTT
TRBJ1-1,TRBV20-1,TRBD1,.,CSARDGQGLTEAFF,TGCAGTGCTAGAGATGGACAGGGCCTCACTGAAGCTTTCTTT
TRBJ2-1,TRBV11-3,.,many,CASSGTGTQRPNEQFF,TGTGCCAGCAGCGGCACCGGGACTCAACGCCCCAATGAGCAGTTCTTC
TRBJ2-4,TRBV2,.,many,CASMVGAQGIQYF,TGTGCCAGCATGGTCGGAGCACAAGGCATTCAGTACTTC
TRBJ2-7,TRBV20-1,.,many,CSARDEGRDEQYF,TGCAGTGCTAGAGATGAGGGGAGAGACGAGCAGTACTTC
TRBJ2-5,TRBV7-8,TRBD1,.,CASSLGGQGRETQYF,TGTGCCAGCAGCTTAGGGGGACAGGGGCGCGAGACCCAGTACTTC
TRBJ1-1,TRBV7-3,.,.,CASSSGPLITEAFF,TGTGCCAGCAGCTCGGGACCCCTTATAACTGAAGCTTTCTTT
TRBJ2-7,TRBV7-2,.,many,CASSSTAYEQYF,TGTGCCAGCAGCTCTACGGCCTACGAGCAGTACTTC